These 19 T cell receptor beta chains were sequenced from one sample in a study of blood T cell repertoires in COVID-19 (dated by TCRdb to 2018 to 2020). Libraries were prepared through the immunoSEQ multiplex PCR assay. TCRdb's version of the immuneACCESS table is confined to in-frame rearrangements and falls short of the full clone set. An unresolved V gene accounts for under half of the shortfall where checked; the remainder is of unknown origin. Present in this sample are about 160,000 clones, roughly 88% of which were seen just once. Under 3.5% of the sample is taken by the ten largest. Material: peripheral blood. These receptors came from a woman aged 60-75 years with acute or convalescent COVID-19.

This chain links TRBV9 with TRBJ2-5, with a possible D match to TRBD1 (5 bases). CDR3 length equals 16 residues. Trimming pared 0 bases from V and 2 bases from J, leaving 14 bases between. Germline CDR1 SGDLS, CDR2 YYNGEE. CDR3 protein: CASSVAASKGQETQYF. Written as DNA, the CDR3 is TGTGCCAGCAGCGTAGCGGCCTCGAAGGGGCAAGAGACCCAGTACTTC. The full variable domain, in which reference TRBV9 and TRBJ2-5 provide the parts outside the CDR3, is DSGVTQTPKHLITATGQRVTLRCSPRSGDLSVYWYQQSLDQGLQFLIQYYNGEERAKGNILERFSAQQFPDLHSELNLSSLELGDSALYFCASSVAASKGQETQYFGPGTRLLVL.

The CDR3 DNA reads as TGTGCCAGCAGTTTCACGGAGGTGCAAGAAAAACTGTTTTTT. It is translated as CASSFTEVQEKLFF. The chain uses TRBV28 and TRBJ1-4; D gene uncertain. The CDR3 sequence is 14 residues long. The V and J ends lost 3 bases and 8 bases respectively, with 13 bases between them. The germline gives CDR1 MDHEN, CDR2 SYDVKM.

The chain recombines TRBV19 with TRBJ2-2, with 7 nucleotides matching TRBD1. The junction had 6 bases not matched to a gene; V was cut back by 4 bases and J by 1 base. CDR1 and CDR2 from the germline V gene are LNHDA and SQIVND (reference sequence). The CDR3 is 16 residues long. CDR3 loop: CASSSPGTVNTGELFF. Written as DNA, the CDR3 is TGTGCCAGTAGTAGCCCCGGGACAGTGAACACCGGGGAGCTGTTTTTT.

CDR3 DNA: TGTGCCAGCAGCTTGCCGGGTAACACTGAAGCTTTCTTT. Protein: CASSLPGNTEAFF. The chain joins TRBV11-3 to TRBJ1-1; no firm D call. There are 13 residues in the CDR3. The V end lost 3 bases, the J end lost 2 bases, and 7 bases lay between the germline ends. The germline CDR1 and CDR2 sequences are SGHNT and YENEEA.

This chain links TRBV11-2 with TRBJ1-1; 7 positions match TRBD1. J was trimmed by 5 bases and V by 3 bases; bases with no gene match: 6. CDR1 and CDR2 from the germline V gene are SGHAT and FQNNGV. The CDR3 spans 14 residues. In nucleotides, the CDR3 is TGTGCCAGCAGCTTTGAGGGGGCAAAGACTGAAGCTTTCTTT. It is translated as CASSFEGAKTEAFF.

The J gene is TRBJ1-4, the V gene TRBV19, with a weak D call TRBD1 (5 bases). The CDR3 length is 16 residues. Germline CDR1 reads LNHDA; CDR2 reads SQIVND (reference sequence). The germline V and J ends were trimmed by 7 bases and 7 bases, with 22 bases remaining between them. Written as DNA, the CDR3 is TGTGCCAGTACCCCGGGGGGGTATCCGATGGGTGAAAAACTGTTTTTT. As protein: CASTPGGYPMGEKLFF.

V and J are TRBV5-1 and TRBJ1-1; maybe TRBD1 (6 bases). Germline-derived CDR1 and CDR2 are SGHRS and YFSETQ. The CDR3 totals 15 residues. CDR3 nucleotides: TGCGCTAGTGCCCAGGGACACAACATGAACACTGAAGCTTTCTTT. Its translation is CASAQGHNMNTEAFF.

J is TRBJ1-5 and V is TRBV10-2, with 7 bases matching TRBD1. J gave up 4 bases and V 6 bases, and 9 bases lay outside the gene matches. This CDR3 is 15 amino acids long. Germline lookup yields CDR1 WSHSY and CDR2 SAAADI. This CDR3 is CASRSRQGLNQPQHF. In DNA form, the CDR3 reads TGCGCCAGCAGGAGTAGACAGGGCCTGAATCAGCCCCAGCATTTT.

The J gene is TRBJ2-1, the V gene TRBV19; no clear D. V was pared by 2 bases and J by 2 bases, with 7 bases between. This CDR3 region has 14 residues. Germline CDR1 reads LNHDA; CDR2 reads SQIVND (reference sequence). The CDR3 region has the DNA TGTGCCAGTAGTATATTACATCCCTACAATGAGCAGTTCTTC. The encoded protein is CASSILHPYNEQFF.

The CDR3 DNA reads TGTGCCAGCAGCTTTTCAGGGACTAGCGGGGGGGATACGCAGTATTTT. This sequence encodes CASSFSGTSGGDTQYF. The rearrangement uses TRBV3-1 (or the pseudogene TRBV3-2) and TRBJ2-3; 15 nucleotides agree with TRBD2. With V trimmed by 5 bases and J by 6 bases, 6 bases remained unmatched. CDR1 LGHDT and CDR2 YNNKEL come from the germline V gene (reference sequence). The CDR3 length is 16 residues.

The chain combines TRBV6-6 with TRBJ2-1; TRBD1 is a possible D gene (6 bases). V dropped 7 bases and J dropped 1 base, with 11 bases sitting between them. The germline gives CDR1 MNHNY, CDR2 SVGAGI (reference sequence). The CDR3 contains 14 residues. CDR3 in DNA: TGTGCCAGCAACCGAGGGGGATCCTACAATGAGCAGTTCTTC. Its translation: CASNRGGSYNEQFF.

The chain has TRBV12-3 or TRBV12-4 and TRBJ1-2; 9 nucleotides line up with TRBD1. The CDR3 loop spans 13 amino acids. The trim removed 5 bases at V and 2 bases at J, leaving 0 bases unmatched. The chain's CDR3 is CASSGTGNYGYTF. CDR3 nucleotides: TGTGCCAGCAGTGGGACAGGGAACTATGGCTACACCTTC.

The V gene is TRBV6-6, the J gene TRBJ2-1, with 11 bases fitting TRBD2. The J segment lost 7 bases and the V segment lost 2 bases, leaving 7 bases of the junction unmatched. CDR1 and CDR2 (germline): MNHNY, SVGAGI (reference sequence). The CDR3 runs 16 residues. CDR3 amino acids: CASSYRLTSGVNEQFF. The DNA of the CDR3 is TGTGCCAGCAGTTACCGCCTGACTAGCGGGGTTAATGAGCAGTTCTTC.

A remark on this clone: Additional DNA sequences in this sample encode the identical CDR3. The CDR3 spells CASSFSGNEQFF. CDR3 DNA sequence: TGCGCCAGCAGCTTTAGCGGGAATGAGCAGTTCTTC. The chain employs TRBV5-1 and TRBJ2-1, with 7 bases that match TRBD2. The length of the CDR3 is 12 residues. V lost 2 bases to trimming and J lost 7 bases; unmatched junction nucleotides: 0. Per germline, CDR1 SGHRS and CDR2 YFSETQ. The variable domain in full, with the rest retrieved from reference TRBV5-1 and TRBJ2-1, is KAGVTQTPRYLIKTRGQQVTLSCSPISGHRSVSWYQQTPGQGLQFLFEYFSETQRNKGNFPGRFSGRQFSNSRSEMNVSTLELGDSALYLCASSFSGNEQFFGPGTRLTVL.

The chain carries TRBV29-1 and TRBJ2-7; 7 bases map to TRBD1. Germline lookup yields CDR1 SQVTM and CDR2 ANQGSEA. CDR3 length: 13 residues. The trim removed 4 bases at V and 0 bases at J, leaving 3 bases unmatched. The CDR3 protein is CSVGQGLSYEQYF. CDR3 nucleotides: TGCAGCGTTGGACAGGGCCTCTCCTACGAGCAGTACTTC.

This clone showed up just a few times. The chain combines TRBV11-2 with TRBJ2-1, with D tentatively TRBD1 (6 bases). The germline V gene encodes CDR1 SGHAT and CDR2 FQNNGV. This CDR3 has 12 residues. V lost 3 bases, J lost 15 bases, and 15 bases lay in between. The CDR3 nucleotides read TGTGCCAGCAGCTTGCCGACAGGCCGGCTGTTCTTC. Translation: CASSLPTGRLFF.

The chain uses TRBV15 and TRBJ1-2; TRBD1 agrees at 10 bases. The germline gives CDR1 LNHNV, CDR2 YYDKDF (reference sequence). This CDR3 region has 18 residues. J gave up 5 bases and V 6 bases, and 18 bases lay outside the gene matches. The CDR3 region is CATSTTLGQGGNPYGYTF. Written as DNA, the CDR3 is TGTGCCACCAGTACCACCTTAGGACAGGGGGGAAACCCATATGGCTACACCTTC. The full variable domain, rest sourced from reference TRBV15 and TRBJ1-2, is DAMVIQNPRYQVTQFGKPVTLSCSQTLNHNVMYWYQQKSSQAPKLLFHYYDKDFNNEADTPDNFQSRRPNTSFCFLDIRSPGLGDTAMYLCATSTTLGQGGNPYGYTFGSGTRLTVV.

CDR3 region: CASSRSDRGNGSPLHF. The CDR3 bases are TGTGCCAGCAGTAGATCGGACAGGGGGAATGGTTCACCCCTCCACTTT. This rearrangement joins TRBV6-2 or TRBV6-3 to TRBJ1-6; TRBD1 aligns across 10 bases. The CDR3 length is 16 residues. Trimming at V came to 5 bases and at J to 9 bases, leaving 10 bases not matched to a gene. The germline gives CDR1 MNHEY, CDR2 SVGEGT.

For the CDR3, the DNA is TGTGCCAGCAGCCAAGTATCAGGATCTTTGTACTTC. It specifies CASSQVSGSLYF. The V gene is TRBV3-1 (or the pseudogene TRBV3-2), the J gene TRBJ2-4; D is unclear. The length of the CDR3 is 12 residues. Trimming cost V 1 base and J 15 bases, with 13 bases left between them. In germline, CDR1 is LGHDT, CDR2 YNNKEL (reference sequence).